The clone carrying this T cell receptor beta chain was observed a few times. Only healthy Caucasians were enrolled as donors. The sample belongs to a study of identical twins. Looked up from germline, CDR1 is MNHEY and CDR2 is SMNVEV (reference sequence). There are 14 residues in the CDR3. V was pared by 10 bases and J by 5 bases, with 18 bases between. Via MiXCR, TCRdb re-called the 5' RACE reads, giving one row per CDR3 protein. Of 250,000 or so distinct CDR3 sequences listed, around 8.3% are singletons. This sample was shared with a second study, whose subject was yellow fever vaccine responses in identical twins.

Sequencing was performed on CD8+ T cells sorted from blood. The origin of this receptor is a woman aged 18-35 years in good health. V is TRBV27 and J is TRBJ2-1, with D possibly matching TRBD2 (7 bases). The CDR3 region is CAIWRGPPNNEQFF. The CDR3 DNA sequence: TGTGCCATCTGGCGGGGGCCCCCCAACAATGAGCAGTTCTTC.